Listed below are T cell receptor beta chains from one sample, sequenced in a study of cytomegalovirus exposure and HLA in healthy donors. Using immunoSEQ multiplex PCR, the repertoire was profiled, and TCRdb retains in-frame clones only, with some absent. The repertoire includes 85,000 to 130,000 clones, approximately 73% of them detected once, and 4% sits in the top ten. Sequencing was carried out using PBMCs. These receptor sequences come from a woman between 50 and 59 years old in good health and CMV-seropositive. CDR3s include the opening cysteine and the closing phenylalanine or tryptophan. The D gene is left open where the match is weak. Where a row states a size, it is once, few, many or the class of an expanded clone; other rows omit it.

cdr3_nt cdr3_aa j_call d_call v_call clone_size
TGCGCCAGCAGCCAAGATCGATTCCAGGGCGACGAGCAGTACTTC CASSQDRFQGDEQYF TRBJ2-7 - TRBV4-1 -
TGTGCCAGCAGCTTAGATAGGGCAGGGTACGACTATGGCTACACCTTC CASSLDRAGYDYGYTF TRBJ1-2 - TRBV11-2 once
TGTGCCAGCAGCCGGGGATCCACGCCTGGAAACACCATATATTTT CASSRGSTPGNTIYF TRBJ1-3 - TRBV7-2 -
TGTGCCAGCAGCTACCGGGACAGGCTCACTGAAGCTTTCTTT CASSYRDRLTEAFF TRBJ1-1 TRBD1 TRBV5-6 once
TGTGCCAGTAGTACAAGGACAGGGCTTAATTCACCCCTCCACTTT CASSTRTGLNSPLHF TRBJ1-6 TRBD1 TRBV19 once
TGCGCCAGCAGCCAAGTGGCGGGGGGCACAGATACGCAGTATTTT CASSQVAGGTDTQYF TRBJ2-3 TRBD2 TRBV4-1 -
TGTGCCAGCAGCTTCAGGGGGATGACACGGGGGACTGGCGGCTACACCTTC CASSFRGMTRGTGGYTF TRBJ1-2 TRBD1 TRBV5-8 -
TGTGCCAGCGCGACGAGCGGGGGATACAATGAGCAGTTCTTC CASATSGGYNEQFF TRBJ2-1 TRBD2 TRBV9 -
TGTGCCAGCAGTGGGGGGGGAGAGAACTTGTACGAGCAGTACTTC CASSGGGENLYEQYF TRBJ2-7 TRBD2 TRBV27 -
TGTGCCAGCAGCGGACAGGGAGCGGTGTCCGGCTACACCTTC CASSGQGAVSGYTF TRBJ1-2 TRBD1 TRBV2 -
TGTGCCAGCAGGACCGGACTGATGGCCTACGAGCAGTACTTC CASRTGLMAYEQYF TRBJ2-7 - TRBV6-5 once
TGTGCCAGCAGCTTAACCGGGAGGGCAGATGAGCAGTTCTTC CASSLTGRADEQFF TRBJ2-1 TRBD2 TRBV7-3 few
TGTGCCAGCAGCTTGGGGGACAGGAGGGTCTACGAGCAGTACTTC CASSLGDRRVYEQYF TRBJ2-7 TRBD1 TRBV5-4 few
TGTGCCAGCAGTGAAAAGCGGGGGGTCACAGATACGCAGTATTTT CASSEKRGVTDTQYF TRBJ2-3 TRBD2 TRBV6-1 -
TGCAGTGTCCCGGGGGGTGAAGCTTTCTTT CSVPGGEAFF TRBJ1-1 - TRBV20-1 -
TGTGCCTGGAGTGTATCTAGCTCCTACGAGCAGTACTTC CAWSVSSSYEQYF TRBJ2-7 - TRBV30 -
TGTTCCAGCAGCCTGTCAGTTAGCGGCACAGATACGCAGTATTTT CSSSLSVSGTDTQYF TRBJ2-3 - TRBV7-9 -
TGCACAGGGTTGGAAGCAGATACGCAGTATTTT CTGLEADTQYF TRBJ2-3 - TRBV20-1 -
TGTGCCTGGACCCCTAAGGGAGGGGTCCCCTCCTACGAGCAGTACTTC CAWTPKGGVPSYEQYF TRBJ2-7 TRBD2 TRBV30 -
TGTGCCAGCAGCTTGGGCCGGGTCGGTCAGCCCCAGCATTTT CASSLGRVGQPQHF TRBJ1-5 - TRBV5-6 -
TGTGCCAGCTCACCAACGGGGACTACACCCTACGAGCAGTACTTC CASSPTGTTPYEQYF TRBJ2-7 TRBD2 TRBV18 -
TGTGCCAGCAGCGTAGAGGGGGGGCCGAATTCACCCCTCCACTTT CASSVEGGPNSPLHF TRBJ1-6 - TRBV9 -
TGTGCCAGCAGTTTTGACGGGAGCTCCTACAATGAGCAGTTCTTC CASSFDGSSYNEQFF TRBJ2-1 - TRBV6-4 -
TGTGCCAGCAGGGGGACTAGCGGAGGTCCCTACAATGAGCAGTTCTTC CASRGTSGGPYNEQFF TRBJ2-1 TRBD2 TRBV2 once
TGTGCCTGGAGTCTTGGGACAGGCTCTGGAAACACCATATATTTT CAWSLGTGSGNTIYF TRBJ1-3 TRBD1 TRBV30 -
TGTGCCAGTAGTCTCCGGGACACGAGGACCGGGGAGCTGTTTTTT CASSLRDTRTGELFF TRBJ2-2 - TRBV19 -
TGTGCCAGCAGCGACGGGGAGACGAACACTGAAGCTTTCTTT CASSDGETNTEAFF TRBJ1-1 - TRBV9 -
TGTGCCAGCAGCCAAGATTCCCGCCTGACTAGCGGGTCCTACAATGAGCAGTTCTTC CASSQDSRLTSGSYNEQFF TRBJ2-1 TRBD2 TRBV14 -
TGCGCCAGCAGCCAAGATTACTCGAAGGGCAGGGCGTCTGGAAACACCATATATTTT CASSQDYSKGRASGNTIYF TRBJ1-3 - TRBV4-1 -
TGTGCCAGCAGTGATAGGACTAGCTCCTACAATGAGCAGTTCTTC CASSDRTSSYNEQFF TRBJ2-1 TRBD2 TRBV2 -
TGTGCCAGCAGCCCCTCAGGGGGTCTAGAGTCAGATACGCAGTATTTT CASSPSGGLESDTQYF TRBJ2-3 TRBD1 TRBV5-4 -